The table lists the clone carrying this T cell receptor beta chain with a few counts. Original data processing: From reference gene primer amplification, estimates of nucleated cell counts were derived. Clones were sequenced by immunoSEQ multiplex PCR, and TCRdb holds only the in-frame ones, with some missing. Clone size and the V and J calls come from that table; the DNA yielded D and trimming. The table shows roughly 290,000 clones, with under 85% occurring only once. Germline trimming cut 7 bases from V and 7 bases from J; bases unmatched to any gene: 26. The CDR3 covers 20 residues. CDR1 and CDR2 from the germline V gene are MNHEY and SMNVEV (reference sequence). These data are taken from a study of blood T cell repertoires in COVID-19. Seattle enrolled patients during active infection and tracked them longitudinally.

The sequencing input was peripheral blood. This clonotype was sampled from a human donor with COVID-19, enrolled during active disease. The donor label of this sample is uncertain. This chain links TRBV27 with TRBJ2-5; TRBD2 matches at 11 bases. Written as DNA, the CDR3 is TGTGCCAGCAAAAAAATCGGGACTAGCGGAAATTCTCCAAGAGGTTGGACCCAGTACTTC. Translating gives CASKKIGTSGNSPRGWTQYF.